Detailed here is one T cell receptor beta chain. Ten or more counts support this clonotype. Its antigen is still unknown. It has no much larger one-base neighbor in the sample; base qualities were not kept. Without any cell sorting, total RNA and DNA were extracted together from around 20-30 mg of bulk tissue using the AllPrep DNA/RNA mini kit. Surgical resection was performed in China between November 2015 and 2016 on about 5 patients with histopathologically diagnosed primary liver carcinoma. At the time of sampling, the patients had chronic HBV infection and had not received any treatment. Each tumor was sampled at five spatially separated regions: the tumor centre plus the superior, inferior, left-lateral and right-lateral poles. More than 75% viable tumor cells were found by histology in every tumor sample. Pieces of fresh tumor and adjacent tissue were cut in half, with one half kept in RNAlater at -80 degrees C and the other half sent for histology.

Using a constant-region primer and ProtoScript II reverse transcriptase, TCRbeta-specific cDNA was reverse-transcribed from around 500 ng total RNA. TCRbeta libraries were built with three nested multiplex PCR rounds, a slightly modified ARM-PCR procedure. The first two PCR rounds used multiplex TRBV1-TRBV30 forward primers with a Cbeta reverse primer, each for approximately 9 cycles. A final 25-cycle PCR with Deep VentR polymerase added sample barcodes and Illumina adapters. Before sequencing, amplicons of 200-500 bp were purified from gel using a QIAquick gel extraction kit. An Illumina HiSeq 2500 was used to sequence the TCRbeta amplicons, generating 250-bp paired-end reads. In the original analysis: Reads were quality-trimmed with Trimmomatic v0.33, and paired reads were merged with FLASH v1.2.11 to recover full CDR3 sequences. V, D and J germline segments were assigned to the rearranged TCRbeta sequences by MiGEC v1.2.1b. Clonotype statistics and Shannon-Wiener diversity indices were computed with VDJtools v1.0.0. Except for diversity analysis, only each sample's 250 most abundant clonotypes were used in subsequent analyses to reduce sampling bias. TCRdb redid the processing of the public reads, applying fastp at Q25 and MiXCR, and retained in-frame beta chains. Entries are consolidated by CDR3 protein sequence, retaining the most common genes and DNA. None of the V and J calls come from the authors' own analysis; TCRdb made them. In all, the sample holds around 100,000 distinct CDR3 sequences, and around 66% of those were seen once. Approximately 12% of the sample lies in the top ten.

The sample comes from a study of tumor-infiltrating lymphocytes in primary liver carcinoma (dated by TCRdb to 2017 to 2019). At the level of the whole study: Of the five patients (three men and two women, aged 30 to 69 years), four had hepatocellular carcinoma and one had combined HCC and intrahepatic cholangiocarcinoma. TCRbeta repertoire sequencing covered 35 specimens from 5 patients: 25 tumor regions, 5 adjacent noncancerous liver tissues and 5 peripheral blood samples. For each liver tumor, the study sampled five regions along with adjacent normal tissue and blood, and applied TCRbeta repertoire sequencing, expression microarrays and whole-exome sequencing. Repertoires from technical replicates were highly reproducible, with mean shared-clone rates roughly 0.9 and correlation coefficients above 0.95. Each sample produced about 3.65 to 8 million productive TCRbeta reads, and read depth showed no significant difference between tissue types. The roughly 25 tumor region samples were profiled with Agilent mRNA microarrays so that TCRbeta repertoire diversity could be related to the local molecular phenotype. The five patients had tumors of stage T1-T3 N0M0, with maximum diameters ranging from 4.2 to 10 cm. Broad study findings and their caveats: A significantly larger repertoire fraction was made up by the top 250 clones in tumors than in blood (p = 0.039). Consistent with antigen-driven expansion, pairs of tumor regions showed higher repertoire overlap (mean roughly 35%) than either tumor-adjacent pairs (roughly 17%) or tumor-blood pairs (roughly 14%). Only about 7.5-24% of top clones were present in all five regions of a tumor, suggesting spatial heterogeneity of tumor-infiltrating T cells. Only four or five patients were included in the study, and the authors note that the findings should be validated in a larger study. Because only the TCR beta chain was sequenced and unpaired alpha chains were not captured, true repertoire diversity is likely underestimated. Since the samples were bulk and unsorted, there was no way to compare CD4+ and CD8+ T cell repertoires.

Looking up the germline V gene (reference sequence) yields CDR1 SEHNR and CDR2 FQNEAQ. The CDR3 runs 16 amino acids, cysteine and phenylalanine included. The only DNA kept is the CDR3, 48 bases in frame from the first base. Trimming leaves V shorter by 6 bases and J shorter by 3 bases, with the junction holding 11 bases beyond the gene matches. The origin of this receptor is a woman aged 55-70 years with primary liver carcinoma and hepatitis B virus infection. The chain is made from TRBV7-9 and TRBJ2-1; 7 central nucleotides agree with TRBD1. The sequencing sample was made of liver tumor tissue from sampling region 2. The cell subset or site tag for this specimen amounts to: tumor region T2, inferior pole. This receptor carries the CDR3 CASSRQGLQYYNEQFF. The bases are TGTGCCAGCAGTAGACAGGGCCTACAGTACTACAATGAGCAGTTCTTC. Here the CDR3 is joined to the reference TRBV7-9 and TRBJ2-1 genes, and the full variable domain is: DTGVSQNPRHKITKRGQNVTFRCDPISEHNRLYWYRQTLGQGPEFLTYFQNEAQLEKSRLLSDRFSAERPKGSFSTLEIQRTEQGDSAMYLCASSRQGLQYYNEQFFGPGTRLTVL.